The entry that follows covers one T cell receptor beta chain sequence. Its specific antigen is unknown. Within one base of it there is no much larger clone, and no base qualities were kept. Library construction relied on the immunoSEQ multiplex PCR assay. The multiplex PCR relied on a mix of 60 forward primers for TCR Vbeta segments and 13 reverse primers for TCR Jbeta segments. Amplification of the CDR3 region of rearranged TCR beta genes was performed with a multiplex PCR assay on genomic DNA. The Illumina HiSeq System was used to sequence the amplified TCR beta libraries as 87-base-pair reads. The source study handled its data this way. A later analysis tallied 75 million to 95 million unique TCR beta chains across the 700 or so repertoires, and around 9.9 million of those chains were shared by two or more donors. To remove PCR and sequencing errors, raw reads were error-corrected and collapsed into unique sequences using a nearest-neighbor algorithm that merged closely related sequences. V, D and J gene segments were assigned by aligning CDR3 sequences to IMGT reference sequences. For a sequence to be retained, a match of at least six nucleotides was required to both a V gene segment and a J gene segment. A rearrangement counted as productive if the CDR3 had no stop codons and remained in frame with V and J, and every other rearrangement counted as non-productive. Following IMGT convention, CDR3 was defined as the stretch from the second conserved V-encoded cysteine to the conserved J-encoded phenylalanine. The earlier analysis of fewer than 700 of the donors excluded sequences that lacked an unambiguous match to a single V gene segment. In an earlier analysis of approximately 590 of the donors, a V segment was called functional when productive rearrangements were above 56.7%, and segregating when the standard deviation between donors exceeded 5%. A statistical classification framework was built for diagnosing cytomegalovirus status from the catalog of TCR beta chain sequences. In a later analysis, TCR nucleotide sequences were compared against IMGT/GENE-DB human TR gene sequences so that V and J genes could be assigned. Using the TCRdist pipeline, a later analysis assigned CDR3 sequences along with most-parsimonious VDJ recombination scenarios. In a later analysis, every TCR beta chain was defined by the combination of its CDR3 amino acid sequence and its V-gene family, and reads without a unique V-gene family were dropped. In a later analysis, 450 to 600 highly shared, low-generation-probability nucleotide sequences were removed to address suspected cross-contamination and a sequencing artifact. In a later analysis, a clonal expansion index for each public chain was calculated from normalized within-repertoire ranks of inferred template counts. In a later analysis, generation probabilities were computed with a VDJ recombination model fitted to out-of-frame rearrangements, and the resulting probabilities were checked against IGoR. In a later analysis, hypergeometric tests were used to score TCR-TCR, TCR-HLA and TCR-CMV co-occurrence, with a repertoire-size bias correction applied to TCR pairs. To estimate false discovery rates, a later analysis permuted the HLA or CMV assignments 20 times. In a later analysis, co-occurring TCRs were grouped using DBSCAN, and TCRdist sequence similarity was added for clustering within HLA-allele-positive subsets. Repertoires with fewer than 30,000 or more than 120,000 public chains, plus five repertoires with anomalous nucleotide sharing, were excluded from co-occurrence clustering. TCRdb retrieved this table from immuneACCESS and kept in-frame rearrangements only. Not all clones are present; in checked studies, unresolved V genes account for under half, and no reason is known for the remainder. V and J calls and clone size are those listed in that table; D and trimming were worked out from the DNA. Across this sample there are 140,000 or so clones, with 68% seen only once. The ten biggest clones cover less than 5% of the sample.

In total, roughly 670 healthy bone marrow donors made up the cohort. All cohort members were sampled while nominally healthy, although unrecorded immune exposures were likely present. The donor was CMV seronegative and was included in the group of 352 seronegative cohort members. A peripheral blood sample was provided by each donor, and peripheral blood mononuclear cells were used for TCR beta sequencing. The Qiagen DNeasy Blood Extraction Kit was used to extract genomic DNA from the blood cell samples. These data are taken from a study of cytomegalovirus exposure and HLA in healthy donors (dated by TCRdb to the late 2010s). Study-level background: An earlier analysis of roughly 570 of the donors reported approximately 300 Gb of sequence data and some 110 million unique TCR beta sequences obtained from about 179 million T cells. Approximately 330 gigabases of sequencing data and roughly 80 million unique TCR sequences made up an early release that covered fewer than 650 HLA-typed donors. Of the roughly 400 genotyped donors, approximately 80% fell in the genetic ancestry cluster associated with self-reported Caucasian donors. The aim of the study was to test whether cataloging public T cell receptors could identify signatures of past pathogen exposure. The study used immunosequencing to profile the T cell repertoires of more than 650 subjects and linked those repertoires to cytomegalovirus serostatus. Along with the roughly 610-subject first cohort, a separate validation cohort of around 120 different subjects was used. High-throughput TCR immunosequencing, statistical association of individual TCRs with disease status, and machine learning were combined to predict cytomegalovirus infection status. In a later analysis, previously published TCR beta repertoires from 550 to 700 donors were re-analyzed and high-resolution HLA genotyping was added so that TCR occurrence patterns could be studied. The later analysis used no new phenotypic data to find candidate immune exposures, relying instead on TCR beta sequences and their occurrence across donors. To decide whether each TCR beta V gene segment behaved as functional or pseudogenic, an earlier analysis of some 540 of the donors relied on high-throughput TCR beta sequencing. Donor age, sex, ethnicity and CMV serostatus were collected together with the repertoire data. A later genetic analysis used genome-wide SNP genotypes for about 65% of the roughly 670 donors, treating that subset as a discovery cohort. All discovery cohort repertoires had been generated on a single sequencing platform. HLA typing covered class I and class II loci at four-digit resolution. Typing coverage differed by locus: A, B, C, DRB1 and DQB1 were typed in roughly 629-640 donors, DQA1 in 522, DPA1 in 600 to 610, and DPB1 in around 440. A handful of DR-DQ haplotypes were handled as single units for association and clustering because linkage in the cohort was strong. Across approximately 400 genotyped donors of the cohort, an average of approximately 200,000 unique TCR beta nucleotide sequences per donor were sequenced, and approximately 17% of those sequences were non-productive. The study at large found these results: According to the authors, the approach could potentially be generalized to other disease states and immunological phenotypes. The earlier analysis of about 600 of the donors excluded approximately 15 rarely observed V segments, including chromosome 9 orphons, because counts were too low. Most TCR sequences were observed very rarely across donors, whereas some public TCRs were present in many individuals. Specific HLA alleles were associated with over 15,000 TCR beta sequences at a false discovery rate of 0.05 in a later analysis. In vitro tests confirmed that a few of the cytomegalovirus-associated TCR beta chains recognize cytomegalovirus antigens. According to a later analysis, most CMV-associated TCR beta chains appeared to be HLA-restricted, and the HLA associations seemed to be driven largely by CMV exposure. Compared with equally common non-associated chains, HLA-associated TCR beta chains in a later analysis were more clonally expanded and had lower generation probabilities. Broadly in line with IMGT annotations, most TCR beta V segments showed up in productive rearrangements about 90% or about 30% of the time in an earlier analysis of several hundred of the donors. This cohort had only TCR beta chains sequenced, and the lack of alpha or paired-chain data limited which features could be detected. HLA typing was unavailable for some donors at each locus, so association tests used only the typed subset. Assigning TCR associations to individual alleles was difficult when HLA alleles, especially DR and DQ, strongly co-occurred. A further reported finding was that TCR beta sequences accurately predicted the HLA-A and HLA-B alleles for most subjects in the first cohort. According to a later analysis, TCR association rates differed among HLA loci, with DRB1 alleles showing the most associated TCRs and HLA-C alleles showing the fewest. V-gene and J-gene trimming of TCR beta chains was associated with a missense DCLRE1C variant in a later genetic analysis, and the association was replicated in an independent cohort. Because the 87-base-pair reads could not distinguish some IMGT-functional V segments, including TRBV6-2 and TRBV6-3, those segments were excluded. Sequencing depth was assumed to be roughly uniform across donors in the presence/absence analyses, though that assumption may not hold. In a later genetic analysis, fewer N-insertions in productive TCRs were reported among donors in an Asian-associated ancestry cluster than the roughly 640-donor mean. A cluster of highly shared sequence variants was judged likely to be a technical artifact of the sequencing pipeline. Correlated functional status among segregating V segments might be attributable to linkage disequilibrium, but an unknown experimental factor could not be ruled out. A later analysis reported that several top co-occurrence clusters appeared linked to parvovirus B19, influenza, CMV and Epstein-Barr virus. The classifier was reported to diagnose cytomegalovirus status with high specificity and sensitivity in both the original cohort and the validation cohort. Immune exposure information for the cohort was limited to CMV serostatus. The study gave a list of about 150 TCR beta chains associated with cytomegalovirus.

From V the trimming removes 5 bases and from J it removes 4 bases, while the gene matches leave 7 bases of the junction unaccounted for. The germline V gene (reference sequence) gives CDR1 as MNHEY and CDR2 as SMNVEV. From its cysteine to its phenylalanine, the CDR3 spans 18 amino acids. The read is trimmed to its CDR3 DNA, 54 bases read in frame from base 1. The TCR sequence derives from a man aged 55 to 70 in good health and CMV-seronegative. Sequenced: PBMCs. This sequence uses TRBV27 and TRBJ2-2; 16 bases in the junction line up with TRBD2. CDR3 protein: CASSPGLAGGIGTGELFF. Read as DNA, the sequence is TGTGCCAGCAGTCCGGGACTAGCGGGAGGGATCGGCACCGGGGAGCTGTTTTTT.